This TCR beta chain was captured by sequencing in a study of post-analysis software for immune sequencing data. Study as a whole: The study covered relapsing-remitting, secondary progressive and progressive-relapsing courses of multiple sclerosis.

Unique molecular identifiers were carried by the TCR beta cDNA libraries. The T cell input of roughly 0.85 to 11 million gave roughly 0.5 million cDNA molecules. TCRdb re-called the PCR reads with MiXCR, one entry per CDR3 protein. This sample has 800,000 to 950,000 distinct CDR3 sequences; around 50% occur once, and the top ten carry about 4.8%. Details on this clonotype: Antigen specificity is unknown.

Study-wide results and caveats: Patients with multiple sclerosis recorded significantly lower normalized Chao1 diversity than controls, the study found. Analysis by F measure revealed that same-batch samples clustered strongly together.

The source is a girl aged 10 to 17 with multiple sclerosis. Sequencing was performed on blood.

The CDR3 protein is CASSYSTAMGETQYF. CDR3 sequence (DNA): TGCGCCAGCAGCTATTCGACAGCTATGGGGGAGACCCAGTACTTC. This rearrangement joins TRBV5-1 to TRBJ2-5; possibly TRBD1 for D (5 bases). The CDR3 covers 15 residues. V was trimmed by 3 bases and J by 5 bases, leaving 17 bases between them. CDR1 is SGHRS, CDR2 YFSETQ, per germline.